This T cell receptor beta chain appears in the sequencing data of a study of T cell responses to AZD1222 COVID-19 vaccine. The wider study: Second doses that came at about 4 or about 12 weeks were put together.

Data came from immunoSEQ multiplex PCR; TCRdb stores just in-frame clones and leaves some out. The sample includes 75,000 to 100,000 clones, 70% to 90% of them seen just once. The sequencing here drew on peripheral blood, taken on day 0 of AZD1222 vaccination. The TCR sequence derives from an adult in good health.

CDR3 DNA: TGTGCCAGCAGTGTGGAGGGGACTCAGCAGCCCCAGCATTTT. Translated: CASSVEGTQQPQHF. The J gene is TRBJ1-5, the V gene TRBV2, with D maybe TRBD1 (5 bases). Per germline, CDR1 SNHLY and CDR2 FYNNEI. The germline V and J ends were trimmed by 4 bases and 7 bases, with 14 bases remaining between them. This CDR3 region has 14 residues.